This record covers a single T cell receptor beta chain. Its antigen is unknown. The record originates from a study of monozygotic twins with inflammatory bowel disease. Study conclusions and caveats: On the inverse Simpson index, IBD patients scored lower for TCRbeta diversity than healthy co-twins. Twins with IBD had fewer clonotypes in common with others than healthy twins, particularly during disease activity.

With the 5' RACE reads reprocessed, TCRdb shows one record per CDR3 protein and no DNA. This sample carries under 350,000 distinct CDR3 sequences, with over 5.5% going to the ten biggest clones. The germline CDR1 and CDR2 sequences are ENHRY and SYGVKD. This CDR3 is built from 15 residues. The sequenced sample was blood. The chain is built from TRBV10-3 and TRBJ2-6; as DNA is missing, the TRBD1 call by TCRdb cannot be tested. This sequence originates from a human donor with ulcerative colitis or Crohn's disease, or a healthy co-twin of an affected twin (not recorded which). The CDR3 protein is CAISEQDSGANVLTF.